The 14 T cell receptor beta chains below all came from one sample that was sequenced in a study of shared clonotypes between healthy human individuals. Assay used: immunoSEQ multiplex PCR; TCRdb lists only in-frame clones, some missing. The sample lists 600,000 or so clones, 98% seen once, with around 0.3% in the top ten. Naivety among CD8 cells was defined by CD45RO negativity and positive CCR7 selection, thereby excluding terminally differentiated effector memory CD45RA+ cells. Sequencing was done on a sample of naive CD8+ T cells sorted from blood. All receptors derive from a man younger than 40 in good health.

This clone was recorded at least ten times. Written as DNA, the CDR3 is TGTGCCAGCAGCTTGGACGGCTACGAGCAGTACTTC. Translated: CASSLDGYEQYF. The V gene is TRBV5-5, the J gene TRBJ2-7; D unclear. V was trimmed by 0 bases and J by 3 bases, leaving 4 bases between them. CDR1 and CDR2 (germline): SGHKS, YYEKEE (reference sequence). The CDR3 covers 12 residues.

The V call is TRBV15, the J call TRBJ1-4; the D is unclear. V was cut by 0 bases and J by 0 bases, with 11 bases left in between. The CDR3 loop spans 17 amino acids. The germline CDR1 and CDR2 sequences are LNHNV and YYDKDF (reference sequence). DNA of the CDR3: TGTGCCACCAGCAGAGATCTCCAGGCTGCAACTAATGAAAAACTGTTTTTT. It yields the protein CATSRDLQAATNEKLFF.

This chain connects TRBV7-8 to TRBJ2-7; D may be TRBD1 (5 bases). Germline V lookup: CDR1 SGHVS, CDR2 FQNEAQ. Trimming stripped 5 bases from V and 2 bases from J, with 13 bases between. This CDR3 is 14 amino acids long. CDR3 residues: CASSTFGQTYEQYF. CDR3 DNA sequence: TGTGCCAGCAGCACCTTCGGACAAACCTACGAGCAGTACTTC.

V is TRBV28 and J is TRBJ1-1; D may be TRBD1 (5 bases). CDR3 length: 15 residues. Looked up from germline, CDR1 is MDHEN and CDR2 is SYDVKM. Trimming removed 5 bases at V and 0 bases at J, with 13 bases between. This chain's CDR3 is CASSLLTALNTEAFF. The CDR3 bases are TGTGCCAGCAGTCTCCTGACAGCTCTGAACACTGAAGCTTTCTTT.

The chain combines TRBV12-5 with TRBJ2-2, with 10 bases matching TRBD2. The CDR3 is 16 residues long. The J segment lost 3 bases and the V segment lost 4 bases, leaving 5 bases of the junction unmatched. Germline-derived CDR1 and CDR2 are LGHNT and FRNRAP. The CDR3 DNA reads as TGTGCTAGTGGTTCCCGACTAGCGGGTTACACCGGGGAGCTGTTTTTT. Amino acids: CASGSRLAGYTGELFF.

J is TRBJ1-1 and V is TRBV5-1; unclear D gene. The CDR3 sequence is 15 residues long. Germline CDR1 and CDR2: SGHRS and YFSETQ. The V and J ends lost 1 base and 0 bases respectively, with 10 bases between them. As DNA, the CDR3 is TGCGCCAGCAGCTTGAAAGGGAAAGTGAACACTGAAGCTTTCTTT. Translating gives CASSLKGKVNTEAFF.

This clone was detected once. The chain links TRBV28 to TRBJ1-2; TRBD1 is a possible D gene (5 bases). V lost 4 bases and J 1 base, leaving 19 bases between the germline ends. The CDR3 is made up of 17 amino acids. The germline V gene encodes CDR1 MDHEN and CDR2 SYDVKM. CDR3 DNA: TGTGCCAGCAGTTCACTGGTGGGCGACAGCCATAACTATGGCTACACCTTC. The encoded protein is CASSSLVGDSHNYGYTF.

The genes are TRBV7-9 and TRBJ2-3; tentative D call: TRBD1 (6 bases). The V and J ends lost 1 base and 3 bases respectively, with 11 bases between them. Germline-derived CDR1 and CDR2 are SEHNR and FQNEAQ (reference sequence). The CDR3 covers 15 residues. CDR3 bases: TGTGCCAGCAGCTTAGGGGGGCAGGGAACAGATACGCAGTATTTT. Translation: CASSLGGQGTDTQYF.

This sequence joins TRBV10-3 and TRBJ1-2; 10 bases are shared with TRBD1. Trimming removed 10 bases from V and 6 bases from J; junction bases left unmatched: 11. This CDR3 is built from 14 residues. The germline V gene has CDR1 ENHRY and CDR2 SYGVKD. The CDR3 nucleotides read TGTGCCACCCCGGCGGACAGGGGGAATGATGGCTACACCTTC. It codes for CATPADRGNDGYTF.

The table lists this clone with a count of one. DNA for the CDR3: TGTGCCAGCAGTCTCCAGAACCAACTCTCCTACGAGCAGTACTTC. Translating it yields CASSLQNQLSYEQYF. This rearrangement joins TRBV28 to TRBJ2-7; no reliable D call. Trimming cost V 5 bases and J 0 bases, with 14 bases left between them. Germline V gene sequence: CDR1 MDHEN, CDR2 SYDVKM. CDR3 size: 15 residues.

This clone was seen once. The CDR3 spells CAISEVLEGTTYNEQFF. DNA for the CDR3: TGTGCCATCAGTGAAGTTCTCGAAGGGACTACCTACAATGAGCAGTTCTTC. The J gene is TRBJ2-1, the V gene TRBV10-3, with TRBD2 identical over 7 bases. The germline CDR1 and CDR2 sequences are ENHRY and SYGVKD. The CDR3 loop spans 17 amino acids. The V gene end was trimmed by 3 bases and the J gene end by 2 bases; junction bases not matched to a gene: 10.

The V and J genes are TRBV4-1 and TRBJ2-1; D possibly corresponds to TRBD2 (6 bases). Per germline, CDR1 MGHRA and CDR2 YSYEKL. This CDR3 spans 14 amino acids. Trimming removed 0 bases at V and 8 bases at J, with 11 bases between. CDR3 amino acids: CASSQDSWGDEQFF. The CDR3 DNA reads TGCGCCAGCAGCCAAGATTCATGGGGGGATGAGCAGTTCTTC.

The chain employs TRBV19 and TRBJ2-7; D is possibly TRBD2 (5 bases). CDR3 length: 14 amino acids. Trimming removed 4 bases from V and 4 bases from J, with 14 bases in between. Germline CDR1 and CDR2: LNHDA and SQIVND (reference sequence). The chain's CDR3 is CASSRSSRGYEQYF. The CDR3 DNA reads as TGTGCCAGTAGTAGGTCGTCCCGGGGATACGAGCAGTACTTC.

The CDR3: CASSSPYEETQYF. The CDR3, as DNA: TGTGCCAGCAGCTCTCCTTATGAAGAGACCCAGTACTTC. J is TRBJ2-5 and V is TRBV7-9; D remains unclear. The CDR3 loop spans 13 amino acids. Trimming cost V 4 bases and J 3 bases, with 9 bases left between them. Germline V lookup: CDR1 SEHNR, CDR2 FQNEAQ (reference sequence).